The clone carrying this T cell receptor beta chain was counted between two and nine times. Antigen specificity is unknown. Template switching with 5'RACE generated the TCR cDNA and added a universal primer site and UMIs. TCRdb reprocessed the 5' RACE reads via MiXCR and lists one record per CDR3 protein. The sample carries approximately 580,000 distinct CDR3 sequences, 17% recorded once. The data derive from a study of T cells after yellow fever vaccination. Whole-study results and caveats: A weaker but faster secondary response was observed, peaking on day 5 versus 15. Subsequent booster samples again held most clones from primary vaccination (nearly 98% CD4, just under 90% CD8). Abundant clonotypes (contaminants from the bulk population) could be present in FACS-sorted repertoires.

Germline CDR1 SGHTA, CDR2 FQGNSA. CDR3 length equals 14 residues. V shed 4 bases and J shed 4 bases, with 13 bases lying between them. Source: PBMCs, taken roughly 5 days after the first yellow fever vaccination. The chain joins TRBV7-2 to TRBJ1-2; D uncertain. This TCR was recovered from a man between 18 and 29 years old who received the YFV17D yellow fever vaccine. The CDR3 here is CASSSYEAIYGYTF. The CDR3 DNA follows: TGTGCCAGCAGCTCGTACGAGGCTATCTATGGCTACACCTTC.